Following are 2 T cell receptor beta chains from one sample sequenced in a study of shared T cell receptors in the human thymus. Assay used: immunoSEQ multiplex PCR; TCRdb lists only in-frame clones, some missing. Altogether hundreds of thousands of clones are present, roughly 85% being singletons, with the ten largest covering 0.008% to 0.011%. These data were also reused for a study on human thymus T cells.

Sequencing was carried out using thymocytes. The origin of the receptors is a girl under three years old with a congenital heart defect.

The chain recombines TRBV9 with TRBJ2-6, with 7 positions matching TRBD1. The V segment lost 0 bases and the J segment 0 bases; nucleotides outside the gene matches: 6. Germline values: CDR1 SGDLS, CDR2 YYNGEE. The CDR3 extends over 18 amino acids. The CDR3 DNA reads as TGTGCCAGCAGCGTAGGAGGGGGCCCTAGCTCTGGGGCCAACGTCCTGACTTTC. It yields the protein CASSVGGGPSSGANVLTF.

The chain has TRBV5-1 and TRBJ2-3, with 10 positions matching TRBD1. The V gene end was trimmed by 5 bases and the J gene end by 3 bases; junction bases not matched to a gene: 18. Germline V gives CDR1 SGHRS, CDR2 YFSETQ. CDR3 size: 19 residues. Written as DNA, the CDR3 is TGCGCCAGCAGACATTATAATCGACAGGGGGCAACTCATACAGATACGCAGTATTTT. This codes for CASRHYNRQGATHTDTQYF.